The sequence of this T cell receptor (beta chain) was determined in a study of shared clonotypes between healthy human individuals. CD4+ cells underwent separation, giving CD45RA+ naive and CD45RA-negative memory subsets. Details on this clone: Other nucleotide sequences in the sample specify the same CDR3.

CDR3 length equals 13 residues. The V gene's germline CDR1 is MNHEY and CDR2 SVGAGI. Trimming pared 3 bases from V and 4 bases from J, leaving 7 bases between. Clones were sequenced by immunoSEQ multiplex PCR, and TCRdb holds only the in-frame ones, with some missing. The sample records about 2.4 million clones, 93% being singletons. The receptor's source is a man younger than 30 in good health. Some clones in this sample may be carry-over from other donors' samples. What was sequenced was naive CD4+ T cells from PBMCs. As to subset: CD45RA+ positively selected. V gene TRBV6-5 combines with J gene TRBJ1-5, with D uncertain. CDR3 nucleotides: TGTGCCAGCAGTTATGCCCGGAATCAGCCCCAGCATTTT. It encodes CASSYARNQPQHF.